This T cell receptor beta chain was sequenced during a study of shared clonotypes between healthy human individuals. On the study more broadly: In total, the donors were two women and a few men aged 18 to 49. Donors had three CD4 naive, three CD4 memory, two CD8 naive and one CD8 memory plate apiece.

The study, taken as a whole, reports: Relative to memory subsets, naive subsets generally showed larger estimated richness.

With regard to this clone: The antigen is not known.

Partitioning of CD4+ cells yielded a CD45RA+ naive subset and a CD45RA-negative memory subset. CDR3 length: 16 residues. CDR1 is SGHRS and CDR2 is YFSETQ in the germline V gene. The V segment lost 1 base and the J segment 3 bases; nucleotides outside the gene matches: 9. Method: immunoSEQ multiplex PCR; TCRdb's copy keeps in-frame clones and lacks some. The sample includes 2,100,000 or so clones, approximately 96% of them seen just once. The chain uses TRBV5-1 and TRBJ2-5; TRBD2 aligns across 7 bases. The source of this sequence is a man younger than 35 in good health. Sequenced sample: naive CD4+ T cells sorted from blood. Sample subset: CD45RA+ positively selected. The CDR3, as DNA: TGCGCCAGCAGCTTGCCTAGCGGCATAGGTGAAGAGACCCAGTACTTC. Its protein is CASSLPSGIGEETQYF.